Below are 24 T cell receptor beta chains sequenced from a single sample in a study of blood T cell repertoires in COVID-19. The repertoire was sequenced with immunoSEQ multiplex PCR; TCRdb's copy has only in-frame clones and lacks some. Of about 190,000 clones in the sample, around 90% were seen once. The sequenced sample consisted of peripheral blood. These receptor sequences come from a man aged 35-49 years with acute or convalescent COVID-19.

The J gene is TRBJ2-7, the V gene TRBV19; TRBD2 aligns across 9 bases. V was clipped by 5 bases and J by 4 bases; unmatched bases: 12. CDR3 length: 16 residues. Germline V CDR1 and CDR2: LNHDA, SQIVND (reference sequence). The DNA of the CDR3 is TGTGCCAGTAGTTCCTTTGGGCGGGAGGGACAATACGAGCAGTACTTC. It codes for CASSSFGREGQYEQYF.

CDR3 protein: CASSVRDRANSPLHF. The CDR3 bases are TGTGCCAGCAGTGTAAGGGACAGGGCTAATTCACCCCTCCACTTT. V is TRBV2 and J is TRBJ1-6; 9 bases are a match to TRBD1. V was pared by 4 bases and J by 6 bases, with 4 bases of the junction left unmatched. The CDR3 has 15 residues. Germline-derived CDR1 and CDR2 are SNHLY and FYNNEI.

About this clone: The same CDR3 is also encoded by other DNA sequences in this sample. The chain combines TRBV27 with TRBJ2-7; 7 nucleotides align to TRBD2. The CDR3 totals 13 residues. V shed 3 bases and J 3 bases; nucleotides not matched to a gene: 2. Per germline, CDR1 MNHEY and CDR2 SMNVEV (reference sequence). The CDR3 coding sequence is TGTGCCAGCAGTTTGGGGGGGAACTACGAGCAGTACTTC. It encodes CASSLGGNYEQYF.

This clone was detected a few times. This chain uses TRBV19 with TRBJ2-6, with D possibly TRBD1 on 5 matching bases. The CDR3 contains 16 residues. The germline V and J ends were trimmed by 6 bases and 0 bases, with 12 bases remaining between them. CDR1 is LNHDA and CDR2 is SQIVND in the germline V gene (reference sequence). The chain's CDR3 is CASRIQDFSGANVLTF. DNA for the CDR3: TGTGCCAGTAGGATACAGGATTTCTCTGGGGCCAACGTCCTGACTTTC.

The chain combines TRBV3-1 (or the pseudogene TRBV3-2) with TRBJ2-4; D remains unclear. Germline CDR1 is LGHDT and CDR2 is YNNKEL (reference sequence). Between the trimmed V and J ends, which lost 1 base and 0 bases, there was a span of 4 bases. The CDR3 contains 14 residues. The CDR3 coding sequence is TGTGCCAGCAGCCAAGGGGCAGCCAAAAACATTCAGTACTTC. Residues: CASSQGAAKNIQYF.

The CDR3 reads CATSDSRQGFTGELFF. Here the CDR3 DNA reads TGTGCCACCAGTGATTCCAGACAGGGTTTCACCGGGGAGCTGTTTTTT. The genes are TRBV24-1 and TRBJ2-2; TRBD1 aligns across 7 bases. Germline CDR1 reads KGHDR; CDR2 reads SFDVKD. This CDR3 region has 16 residues. The V gene end was trimmed by 2 bases and the J gene end by 4 bases; junction bases not matched to a gene: 6.

This chain links TRBV5-6 with TRBJ2-5, with TRBD2 matching over 11 bases. J lost 4 bases, V lost 4 bases, and 6 bases had no gene match. This CDR3 contains 15 residues. The germline V gene has CDR1 SGHDT and CDR2 YYEEEE. As DNA, the CDR3 is TGTGCCAGCAGCGTTTTGACTAGCGGGGCAGAGACCCAGTACTTC. Protein: CASSVLTSGAETQYF. The whole variable domain, filled in from reference TRBV5-6 and TRBJ2-5, reads DAGVTQSPTHLIKTRGQQVTLRCSPKSGHDTVSWYQQALGQGPQFIFQYYEEEERQRGNFPDRFSGHQFPNYSSELNVNALLLGDSALYLCASSVLTSGAETQYFGPGTRLLVL.

V gene TRBV9 combines with J gene TRBJ2-3; weak D call: TRBD1 (7 bases). Trimming left V 0 bases short and J 4 bases short, with 12 bases between. Per germline, CDR1 SGDLS and CDR2 YYNGEE. This CDR3 has 15 residues. Here the CDR3 DNA reads TGTGCCAGCAGCGTAGAGGAGGGGGCCGCAGATACGCAGTATTTT. Translating gives CASSVEEGAADTQYF.

The rearrangement uses TRBV19 and TRBJ2-5, with 14 nucleotides matching TRBD2. The CDR3 covers 16 residues. CDR1 is LNHDA and CDR2 is SQIVND in the germline V gene (reference sequence). V dropped 4 bases and J dropped 4; count of bases not matched to a gene: 5. The CDR3 DNA follows: TGTGCCAGTAGTACCCGGACTAGCGGGGGGCGAGAGACCCAGTACTTC. Amino acids: CASSTRTSGGRETQYF.

V and J are TRBV11-3 and TRBJ2-5; TRBD1 agrees at 8 bases. Germline lookup yields CDR1 SGHNT and CDR2 YENEEA. V lost 5 bases, J lost 4 bases, and 9 bases stayed unmatched. The CDR3 covers 15 residues. CDR3 region: CASSPDRGGGETQYF. As DNA, the CDR3 is TGTGCCAGCAGCCCAGACAGGGGAGGCGGAGAGACCCAGTACTTC.

The chain has TRBV3-1 (or the pseudogene TRBV3-2) and TRBJ1-3; D might be TRBD1 (6 bases). Looked up from germline, CDR1 is LGHDT and CDR2 is YNNKEL (reference sequence). This CDR3 spans 13 amino acids. V lost 6 bases, J lost 4 bases, and 10 bases lay in between. The CDR3 nucleotides are TGTGCCAGCAGTCAGAGGGGGGGAAACACCATATATTTT. Encoded protein: CASSQRGGNTIYF.

This clone appeared once. This chain uses TRBV7-6 with TRBJ2-2; D is ambiguous. V was cut by 5 bases and J by 4 bases, with 11 bases left in between. Germline CDR1 is SGHVS and CDR2 is FNYEAQ. The CDR3 is 14 amino acids. This CDR3 is CASSQTPGTGELFF. The CDR3, as DNA: TGTGCCAGCAGCCAAACCCCAGGCACCGGGGAGCTGTTTTTT.

The chain has TRBV12-3 or TRBV12-4 and TRBJ2-7, with D hard to call. The ends were cut back, 6 bases at V and 2 bases at J, with 11 bases in the middle. The length of the CDR3 is 13 residues. CDR3 nucleotides: TGTGCCAGCAGCCTCCAGGTAACCTACGAGCAGTACTTC. Protein: CASSLQVTYEQYF.

The gene calls are TRBV7-9 and TRBJ2-7; 14 nucleotides agree with TRBD2. The CDR3 has 17 amino acids. Germline assignment: CDR1 SEHNR and CDR2 FQNEAQ (reference sequence). V lost 0 bases to trimming and J lost 7 bases; unmatched junction nucleotides: 8. CDR3 sequence: CASSLAGGLAGGREQYF. In DNA, the CDR3 is TGTGCCAGCAGCTTAGCCGGAGGACTAGCGGGGGGAAGAGAGCAGTACTTC.

The CDR3 DNA sequence: TGTGCCAGCAGTTACTCGACAACCTACGAGCAGTACTTC. This encodes CASSYSTTYEQYF. The rearrangement uses TRBV6-2 or TRBV6-3 and TRBJ2-7; D unresolved. This CDR3 is 13 amino acids long. V was pared by 0 bases and J by 2 bases, with 5 bases between. Germline lookup yields CDR1 MNHEY and CDR2 SVGEGT.

The genes are TRBV6-6 and TRBJ2-5; D is uncertain. V lost 2 bases, J lost 1 base, and 14 bases lay in between. This CDR3 is 16 amino acids long. CDR1 and CDR2 from the germline V gene are MNHNY and SVGAGI (reference sequence). As DNA, the CDR3 is TGTGCCAGCAGTTACGCCCAAGATCGGTCCCAAGAGACCCAGTACTTC. Its protein is CASSYAQDRSQETQYF.

The J gene is TRBJ2-5, the V gene TRBV3-1 (or the pseudogene TRBV3-2); 7 bases align to TRBD1. This CDR3 comprises 14 residues. CDR1 LGHDT and CDR2 YNNKEL come from the germline V gene (reference sequence). The J segment lost 0 bases and the V segment lost 5 bases, leaving 3 bases of the junction unmatched. The DNA for the CDR3 is TGTGCCAGCAGCGACGGGACAGACCAAGAGACCCAGTACTTC. It is translated as CASSDGTDQETQYF.

The V gene is TRBV11-1, the J gene TRBJ2-7, with 8 bases identical to TRBD1. From germline, CDR1 is SGHAT and CDR2 FQDESV (reference sequence). The CDR3 contains 13 residues. The junction had 5 bases not matched to a gene; V was cut back by 7 bases and J by 3 bases. The CDR3: CASTPTGGYEQYF. The CDR3, as DNA: TGTGCCAGCACCCCAACAGGGGGCTACGAGCAGTACTTC.

The chain links TRBV4-3 to TRBJ1-1; D gene unclear. CDR1 and CDR2 (germline): LGHNA, YSLEER. The CDR3 contains 13 residues. Trimming took 3 bases from V and 4 from J, leaving 9 bases between them. The CDR3 here is CASSQSVATEAFF. CDR3 in DNA: TGCGCCAGCAGCCAGTCCGTGGCCACTGAAGCTTTCTTT.

The V and J genes are TRBV9 and TRBJ1-4; perhaps TRBD1 as D (5 bases). Trimming took off 0 bases at V and 6 bases at J, with 9 bases between the two ends. The CDR3 runs 14 residues. Per the germline V gene, CDR1 is SGDLS and CDR2 is YYNGEE. Written as DNA, the CDR3 is TGTGCCAGCAGCGTAGGACAGCTTGATGAAAAACTGTTTTTT. This gives the protein CASSVGQLDEKLFF. The full variable domain, in which reference TRBV9 and TRBJ1-4 provide the parts outside the CDR3, is DSGVTQTPKHLITATGQRVTLRCSPRSGDLSVYWYQQSLDQGLQFLIQYYNGEERAKGNILERFSAQQFPDLHSELNLSSLELGDSALYFCASSVGQLDEKLFFGSGTQLSVL.

This chain connects TRBV4-1 to TRBJ2-3, with 9 bases matching TRBD2. CDR1 is MGHRA and CDR2 is YSYEKL in the germline V gene. This CDR3 has 16 residues. V gave up 0 bases and J gave up 0 bases; unmatched junction bases: 1. CDR3 region: CASSQETSGSTDTQYF. The CDR3 region has the DNA TGCGCCAGCAGCCAAGAGACTAGCGGTAGCACAGATACGCAGTATTTT.

J is TRBJ2-7 and V is TRBV6-5; the match to TRBD1 covers 9 bases. The CDR3 consists of 14 residues. The germline V gene encodes CDR1 MNHEY and CDR2 SVGAGI. Unmatched junction bases numbered 6, after V lost 6 bases and J lost 3 bases. CDR3 loop: CASRVQGAVYEQYF. The CDR3 DNA is TGTGCCAGCAGAGTACAGGGGGCTGTCTACGAGCAGTACTTC.

The chain couples TRBV5-1 to TRBJ1-6; 10 bases are a match to TRBD1. CDR1 and CDR2 from the germline V gene are SGHRS and YFSETQ. V was clipped by 4 bases and J by 5 bases; unmatched bases: 12. The CDR3 length is 18 residues. CDR3 in amino acids: CASSPGTGAWGDNSPLHF. For the CDR3, the DNA is TGCGCCAGCAGCCCCGGGACAGGGGCGTGGGGGGATAATTCACCCCTCCACTTT. The whole variable domain, remainder taken from reference TRBV5-1 and TRBJ1-6, is KAGVTQTPRYLIKTRGQQVTLSCSPISGHRSVSWYQQTPGQGLQFLFEYFSETQRNKGNFPGRFSGRQFSNSRSEMNVSTLELGDSALYLCASSPGTGAWGDNSPLHFGNGTRLTVT.

The chain employs TRBV1 and TRBJ2-1; TRBD2 reflects the table's D call only, with no check against the DNA. TRBV1 is designated a pseudogene. The CDR3 is 16 amino acids. The CDR3 loop is CTSSQGHPSSYNEQFF. In DNA form, the CDR3 reads TGCACCAGCAGCCAAGGGCACCCTAGCTCCTACAATGAGCAGTTCTTC.